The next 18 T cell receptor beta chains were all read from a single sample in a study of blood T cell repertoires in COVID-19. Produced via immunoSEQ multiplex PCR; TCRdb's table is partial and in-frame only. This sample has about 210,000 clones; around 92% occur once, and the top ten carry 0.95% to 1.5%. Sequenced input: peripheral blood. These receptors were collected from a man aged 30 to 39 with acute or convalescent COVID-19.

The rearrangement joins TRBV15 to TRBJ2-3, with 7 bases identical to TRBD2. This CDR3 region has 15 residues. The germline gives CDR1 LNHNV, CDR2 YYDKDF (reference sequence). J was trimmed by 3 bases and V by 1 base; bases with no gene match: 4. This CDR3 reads CATSRVRRETDTQYF. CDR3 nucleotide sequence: TGTGCCACCAGCAGAGTTCGGCGGGAGACAGATACGCAGTATTTT.

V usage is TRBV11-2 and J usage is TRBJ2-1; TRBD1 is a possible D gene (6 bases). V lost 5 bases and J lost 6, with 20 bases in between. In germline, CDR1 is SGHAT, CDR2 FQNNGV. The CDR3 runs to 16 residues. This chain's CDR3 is CASSPPSIQGSNEQFF. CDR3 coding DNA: TGTGCCAGCAGCCCCCCCTCAATACAGGGCTCCAATGAGCAGTTCTTC.

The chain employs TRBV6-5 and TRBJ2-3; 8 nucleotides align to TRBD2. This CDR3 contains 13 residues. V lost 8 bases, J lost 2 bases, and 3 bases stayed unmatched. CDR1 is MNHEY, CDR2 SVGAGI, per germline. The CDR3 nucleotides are TGTGCCAGCTTAGCGGGGAACACAGATACGCAGTATTTT. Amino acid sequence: CASLAGNTDTQYF.

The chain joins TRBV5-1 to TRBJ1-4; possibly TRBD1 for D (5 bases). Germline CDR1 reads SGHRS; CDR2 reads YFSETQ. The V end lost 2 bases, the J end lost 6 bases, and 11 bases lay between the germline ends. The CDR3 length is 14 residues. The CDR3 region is CASSLRGWDEKLFF. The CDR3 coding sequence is TGCGCCAGCAGCTTACGGGGGTGGGATGAAAAACTGTTTTTT. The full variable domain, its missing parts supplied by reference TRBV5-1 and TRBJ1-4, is KAGVTQTPRYLIKTRGQQVTLSCSPISGHRSVSWYQQTPGQGLQFLFEYFSETQRNKGNFPGRFSGRQFSNSRSEMNVSTLELGDSALYLCASSLRGWDEKLFFGSGTQLSVL.

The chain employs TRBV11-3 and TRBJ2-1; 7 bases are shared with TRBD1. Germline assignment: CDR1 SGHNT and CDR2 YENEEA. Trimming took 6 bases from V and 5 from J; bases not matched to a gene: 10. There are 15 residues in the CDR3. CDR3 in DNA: TGTGCCAGCAGATTTTACAGGGACAGAAACAATGAGCAGTTCTTC. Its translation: CASRFYRDRNNEQFF. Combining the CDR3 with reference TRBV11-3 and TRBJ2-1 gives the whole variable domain EAGVVQSPRYKIIEKKQPVAFWCNPISGHNTLYWYLQNLGQGPELLIRYENEEAVDDSQLPKDRFSAERLKGVDSTLKIQPAELGDSAVYLCASRFYRDRNNEQFFGPGTRLTVL.

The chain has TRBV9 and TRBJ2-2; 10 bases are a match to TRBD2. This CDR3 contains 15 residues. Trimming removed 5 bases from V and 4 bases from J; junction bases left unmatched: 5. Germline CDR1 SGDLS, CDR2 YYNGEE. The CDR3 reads CASSTRLAGTGELFF. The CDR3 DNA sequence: TGTGCCAGCAGTACAAGACTAGCGGGCACCGGGGAGCTGTTTTTT.

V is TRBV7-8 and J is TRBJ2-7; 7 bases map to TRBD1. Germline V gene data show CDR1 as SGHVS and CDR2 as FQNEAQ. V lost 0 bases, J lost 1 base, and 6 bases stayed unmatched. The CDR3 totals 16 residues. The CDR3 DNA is TGTGCCAGCAGCTTAGCTGCTCCGACAGGGTCCTACGAGCAGTACTTC. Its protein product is CASSLAAPTGSYEQYF.

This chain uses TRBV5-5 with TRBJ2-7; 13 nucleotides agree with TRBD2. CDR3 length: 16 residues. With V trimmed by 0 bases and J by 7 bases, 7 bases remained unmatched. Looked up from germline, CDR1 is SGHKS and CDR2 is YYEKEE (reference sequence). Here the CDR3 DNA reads TGTGCCAGCAGCTTGGTTACTAGCGGGGGGGCCAGAGAGCAGTACTTC. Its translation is CASSLVTSGGAREQYF.

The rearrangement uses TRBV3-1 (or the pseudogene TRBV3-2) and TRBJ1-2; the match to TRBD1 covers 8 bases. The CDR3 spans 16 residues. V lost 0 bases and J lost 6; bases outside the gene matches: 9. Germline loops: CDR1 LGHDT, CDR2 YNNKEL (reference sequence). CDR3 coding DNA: TGTGCCAGCAGCCAAGAGGCACAGGGGGGAAGTAATGGCTACACCTTC. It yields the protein CASSQEAQGGSNGYTF.

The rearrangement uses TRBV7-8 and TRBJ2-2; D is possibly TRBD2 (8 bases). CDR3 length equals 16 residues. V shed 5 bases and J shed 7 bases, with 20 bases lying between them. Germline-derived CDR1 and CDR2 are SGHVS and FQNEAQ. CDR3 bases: TGTGCCAGCAGCCTCCGGGAGGGGGCCTTTCACGGGGAGCTGTTTTTT. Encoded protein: CASSLREGAFHGELFF.

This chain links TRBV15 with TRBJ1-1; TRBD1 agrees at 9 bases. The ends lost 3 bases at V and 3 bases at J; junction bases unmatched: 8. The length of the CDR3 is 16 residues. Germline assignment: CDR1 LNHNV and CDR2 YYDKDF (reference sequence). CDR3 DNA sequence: TGTGCCACCAGCAGCTATACAGGGGGCGGGGACACTGAAGCTTTCTTT. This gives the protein CATSSYTGGGDTEAFF.

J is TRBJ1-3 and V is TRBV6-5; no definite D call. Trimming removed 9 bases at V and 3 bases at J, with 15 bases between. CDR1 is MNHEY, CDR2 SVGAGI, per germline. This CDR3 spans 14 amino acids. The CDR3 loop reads CASIIRNGGNTIYF. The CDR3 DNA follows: TGTGCCAGTATCATTCGAAACGGTGGAAACACCATATATTTT.

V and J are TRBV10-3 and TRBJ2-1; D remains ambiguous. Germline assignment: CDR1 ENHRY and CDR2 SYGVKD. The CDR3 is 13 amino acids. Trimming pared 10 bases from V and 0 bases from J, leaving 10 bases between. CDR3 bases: TGTGCCAGTACCGGGTCCTCCTACAATGAGCAGTTCTTC. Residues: CASTGSSYNEQFF.

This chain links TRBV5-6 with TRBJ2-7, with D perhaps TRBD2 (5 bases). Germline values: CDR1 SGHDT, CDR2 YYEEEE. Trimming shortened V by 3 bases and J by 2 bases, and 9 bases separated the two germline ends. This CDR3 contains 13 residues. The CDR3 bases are TGTGCCAGCAGCTCGCACGGGACCTACGAGCAGTACTTC. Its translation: CASSSHGTYEQYF. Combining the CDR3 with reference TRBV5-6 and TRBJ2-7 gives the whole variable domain DAGVTQSPTHLIKTRGQQVTLRCSPKSGHDTVSWYQQALGQGPQFIFQYYEEEERQRGNFPDRFSGHQFPNYSSELNVNALLLGDSALYLCASSSHGTYEQYFGPGTRLTVT.

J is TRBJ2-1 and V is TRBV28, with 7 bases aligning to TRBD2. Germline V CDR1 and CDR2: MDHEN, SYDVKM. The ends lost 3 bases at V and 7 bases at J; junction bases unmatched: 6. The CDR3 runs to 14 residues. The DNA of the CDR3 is TGTGCCAGCAGTTTTCTAGCGGATTTGAATGAGCAGTTCTTC. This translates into CASSFLADLNEQFF.

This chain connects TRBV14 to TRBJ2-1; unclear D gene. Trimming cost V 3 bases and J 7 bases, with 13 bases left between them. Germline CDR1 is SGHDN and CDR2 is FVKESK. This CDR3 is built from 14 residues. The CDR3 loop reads CASSQLTYQNEQFF. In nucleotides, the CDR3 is TGTGCCAGCAGCCAGTTGACTTACCAGAATGAGCAGTTCTTC.

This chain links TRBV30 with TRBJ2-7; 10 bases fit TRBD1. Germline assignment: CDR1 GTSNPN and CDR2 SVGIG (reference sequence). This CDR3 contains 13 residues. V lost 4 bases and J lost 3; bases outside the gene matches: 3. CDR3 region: CAWTRDRGYEQYF. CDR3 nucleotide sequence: TGTGCCTGGACCCGGGACAGGGGCTACGAGCAGTACTTC.

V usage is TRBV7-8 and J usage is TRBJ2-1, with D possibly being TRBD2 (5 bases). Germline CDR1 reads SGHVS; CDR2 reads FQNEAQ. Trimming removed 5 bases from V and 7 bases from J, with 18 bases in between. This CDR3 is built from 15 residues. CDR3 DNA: TGTGCCAGCAGCGGAGGCCAGAGGGTGTGGAATGAGCAGTTCTTC. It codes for CASSGGQRVWNEQFF. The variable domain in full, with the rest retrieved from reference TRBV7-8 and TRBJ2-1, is GAGVSQSPRYKVAKRGQDVALRCDPISGHVSLFWYQQALGQGPEFLTYFQNEAQLDKSGLPSDRFFAERPEGSVSTLKIQRTQQEDSAVYLCASSGGQRVWNEQFFGPGTRLTVL.